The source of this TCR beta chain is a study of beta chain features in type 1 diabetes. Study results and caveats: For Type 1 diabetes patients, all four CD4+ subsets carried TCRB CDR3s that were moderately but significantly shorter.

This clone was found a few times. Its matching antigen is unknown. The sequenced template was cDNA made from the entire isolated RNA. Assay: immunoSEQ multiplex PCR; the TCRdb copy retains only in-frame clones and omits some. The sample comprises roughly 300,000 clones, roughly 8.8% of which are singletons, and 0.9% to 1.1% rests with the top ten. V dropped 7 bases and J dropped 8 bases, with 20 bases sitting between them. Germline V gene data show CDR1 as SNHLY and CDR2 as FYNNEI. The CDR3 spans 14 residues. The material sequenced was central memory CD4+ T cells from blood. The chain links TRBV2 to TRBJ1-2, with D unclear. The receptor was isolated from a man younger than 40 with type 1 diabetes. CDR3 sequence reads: CASIRSPNDGGYTF. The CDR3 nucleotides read TGTGCCAGCATCAGATCCCCAAACGATGGCGGCTACACCTTC.